This T cell receptor beta chain was retrieved from a study of persistence of HIV-infected CD4 T cells. In the study overall: Donors were ART-treated; their CMV- and Gag-responding CD4+ T cells were isolated. Two participants gave one leukapheresis sample; others gave up to about 200 mL blood repeatedly. Study results and caveats: CMV- and Gag-responding cells had lower TCRbeta richness than CD3/CD28-responding cells.

CDR3 length: 14 residues. The J segment lost 7 bases and the V segment lost 3 bases, leaving 8 bases of the junction unmatched. CDR1 and CDR2 from the germline V gene are MNHEY and SMNVEV (reference sequence). Worth noting for this clone: Its antigen remains unidentified.

Stimulation used approximately 9.6 ug/mL lysate from CMV-infected fibroblasts. CD40L/CD69 double-negative CD45RO-high memory CD4+ T cells were collected. For around 17 hours, CD8-depleted PBMCs received anti-CD28/CD49d costimulation, a CD40-blocking antibody and enfuvirtide. The libraries were made with immunoSEQ version 4 in survey mode. Sequenced by immunoSEQ multiplex PCR; TCRdb stores in-frame clones only, minus some. The sample has 25,000 to 35,000 clones, almost 85% seen once. The chain carries TRBV27 and TRBJ2-7; 8 bases fit TRBD1. This TCR was sampled from an adult man with HIV who was CMV-seropositive. The sequences come from CD4+ T cells sorted from PBMCs after roughly 17-hour stimulation, collected from a patient who received antiretroviral therapy. CDR3 region: CASSFGRGQEEQYF. The CDR3 DNA reads as TGTGCCAGCAGTTTCGGCAGGGGGCAGGAGGAGCAGTACTTC.